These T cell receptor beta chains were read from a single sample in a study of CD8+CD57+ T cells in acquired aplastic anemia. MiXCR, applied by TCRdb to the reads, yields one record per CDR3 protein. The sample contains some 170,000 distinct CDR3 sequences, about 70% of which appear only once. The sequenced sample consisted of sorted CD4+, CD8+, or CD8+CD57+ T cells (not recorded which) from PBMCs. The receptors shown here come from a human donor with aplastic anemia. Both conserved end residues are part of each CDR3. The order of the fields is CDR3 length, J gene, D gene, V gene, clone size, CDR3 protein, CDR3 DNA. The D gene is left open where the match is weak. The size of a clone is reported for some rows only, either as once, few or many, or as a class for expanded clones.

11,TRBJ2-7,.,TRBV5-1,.,CASSSGGEQYF,TGCGCCAGCAGTTCAGGCGGGGAGCAGTACTTC
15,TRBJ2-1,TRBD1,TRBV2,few,CASSEEGTVYNEQFF,TGTGCCAGCAGTGAAGAGGGGACAGTTTACAATGAGCAGTTCTTC
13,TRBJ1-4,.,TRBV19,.,CASSGDFGRKLFF,TGTGCCAGTAGTGGCGACTTTGGGAGAAAACTGTTTTTT
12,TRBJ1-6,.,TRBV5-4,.,CASSLGRSPLHF,TGTGCCAGCAGCTTAGGTCGTTCACCCCTCCACTTT
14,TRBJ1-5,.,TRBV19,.,CASSIGQPGQPQHF,TGTGCCAGTAGTATAGGACAACCTGGCCAGCCCCAGCATTTT
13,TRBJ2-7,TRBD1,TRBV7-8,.,CASSKETGIEQYF,TGTGCCAGCAGCAAGGAGACAGGGATCGAGCAGTACTTC
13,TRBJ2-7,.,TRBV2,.,CASSTPDGYEQYF,TGTGCCAGCAGTACGCCAGACGGGTACGAGCAGTACTTC
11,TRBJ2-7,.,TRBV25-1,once,CASGGSYEQYF,TGTGCCAGCGGCGGGTCCTACGAGCAGTACTTC
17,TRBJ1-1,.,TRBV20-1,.,CSARGGVQETLNTEAFF,TGCAGTGCTAGAGGAGGAGTCCAGGAAACTCTGAACACTGAAGCTTTCTTT
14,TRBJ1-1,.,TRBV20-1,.,CSARSPNTDTEAFF,TGCAGTGCTCGCTCTCCAAATACGGACACTGAAGCTTTCTTT
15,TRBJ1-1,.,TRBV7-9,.,CASSPNSVGGTEAFF,TGTGCCAGCAGCCCGAACTCGGTCGGGGGCACTGAAGCTTTCTTT
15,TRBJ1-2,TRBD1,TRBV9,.,CASSILPGQGSHYTF,TGTGCCAGCAGCATTCTTCCGGGACAGGGGAGCCACTACACCTTC
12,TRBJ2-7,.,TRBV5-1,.,CASSLGEAAQYF,TGCGCCAGCAGCTTGGGTGAGGCCGCGCAGTACTTC
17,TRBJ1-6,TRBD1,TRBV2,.,CASSKGQISSYNSPLHF,TGTGCCAGCAGTAAGGGACAGATAAGCTCCTATAATTCACCCCTCCACTTT
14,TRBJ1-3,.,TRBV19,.,CATGARAVGNTIYF,TGTGCCACAGGCGCCAGGGCAGTCGGAAACACCATATATTTT
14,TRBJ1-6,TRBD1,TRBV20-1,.,CSATQGVENSPLHF,TGCAGTGCTACTCAGGGGGTAGAGAATTCACCCCTCCACTTT
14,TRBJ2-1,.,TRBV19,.,CASSKGGEVNEQFF,TGTGCCAGTAGTAAAGGAGGCGAAGTGAATGAGCAGTTCTTC
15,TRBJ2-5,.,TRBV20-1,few,CSARDRASASETQYF,TGCAGTGCTAGAGATCGGGCTAGCGCGTCGGAGACCCAGTACTTC
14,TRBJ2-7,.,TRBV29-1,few,CSVEGPDYSYEQYF,TGCAGCGTTGAGGGTCCGGACTACTCCTACGAGCAGTACTTC
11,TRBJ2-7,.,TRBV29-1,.,CSGIWTSLQYF,TGCAGCGGGATCTGGACTTCCCTGCAGTACTTC
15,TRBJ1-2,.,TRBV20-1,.,CSARGTYGGQGGYTF,TGCAGTGCTAGGGGGACCTATGGGGGGCAGGGGGGCTACACCTTC
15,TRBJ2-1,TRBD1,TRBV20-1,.,CSARRPRGQGNEQFF,TGCAGTGCTAGGCGCCCGAGGGGACAGGGTAATGAGCAGTTCTTC
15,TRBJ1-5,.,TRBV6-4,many,CASSPGDEGNQPQHF,TGTGCCAGCAGTCCCGGGGATGAGGGCAATCAGCCCCAGCATTTT
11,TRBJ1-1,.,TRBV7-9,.,CASSGSLKAFF,TGTGCCAGCAGTGGCAGCCTCAAAGCTTTCTTT
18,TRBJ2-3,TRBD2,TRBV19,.,CASSLAGGAGGRTDTQYF,TGTGCCAGCAGCCTGGCCGGAGGAGCGGGAGGGCGCACAGATACGCAGTATTTT
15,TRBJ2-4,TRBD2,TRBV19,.,CASSIRGGRGGIQYF,TGTGCCAGTAGTATAAGGGGCGGGAGGGGTGGCATCCAGTACTTC
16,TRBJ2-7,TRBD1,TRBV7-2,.,CASSPLGQGARYEQYF,TGTGCCAGCAGCCCCTTGGGACAGGGGGCGCGCTACGAGCAGTACTTC
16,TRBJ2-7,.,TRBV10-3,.,CAISESWDSTEKEQYF,TGTGCCATCAGTGAGTCCTGGGACTCGACGGAGAAAGAGCAGTACTTC
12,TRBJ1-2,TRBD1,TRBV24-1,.,CATSTGIGGYTF,TGTGCCACCTCGACAGGGATCGGTGGCTACACCTTC
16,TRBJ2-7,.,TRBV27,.,CASSLSPLVPYYEQYF,TGTGCCAGCAGTTTATCCCCCCTCGTTCCCTATTACGAGCAGTACTTC
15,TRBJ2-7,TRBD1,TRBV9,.,CASSRGTGVTYEQYF,TGTGCCAGCAGCCGTGGGACAGGGGTAACGTACGAGCAGTACTTC
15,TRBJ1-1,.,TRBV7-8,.,CASSLVAGVKTEAFF,TGTGCCAGCAGCTTAGTGGCAGGGGTAAAAACTGAAGCTTTCTTT
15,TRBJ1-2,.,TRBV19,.,CASSMSGRKFYGYTF,TGTGCCAGTAGTATGTCAGGACGGAAATTCTATGGCTACACCTTC
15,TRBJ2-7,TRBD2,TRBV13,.,CASSEETSGSWAQYF,TGTGCCAGCAGTGAAGAGACTAGCGGGAGTTGGGCGCAGTACTTC
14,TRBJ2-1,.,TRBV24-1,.,CATSLEGSKSEQFF,TGTGCCACCAGTCTTGAAGGGTCTAAAAGTGAGCAGTTCTTC
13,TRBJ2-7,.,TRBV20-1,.,CSASGGGVYEQYF,TGCAGTGCTTCAGGAGGAGGTGTATACGAGCAGTACTTC
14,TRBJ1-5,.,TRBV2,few,CASKLGDGNQPQHF,TGTGCCAGCAAACTAGGGGATGGCAATCAGCCCCAGCATTTT
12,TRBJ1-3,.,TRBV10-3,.,CAMAGPGNTIYF,TGTGCCATGGCAGGGCCGGGAAACACCATATATTTT
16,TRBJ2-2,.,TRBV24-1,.,CATSDPDRIDTGELFF,TGTGCCACCAGTGACCCGGACAGAATAGACACCGGGGAGCTGTTTTTT
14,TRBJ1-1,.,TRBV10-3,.,CASSLSFGNTEAFF,TGTGCCAGCAGTTTGTCCTTTGGGAACACTGAAGCTTTCTTT
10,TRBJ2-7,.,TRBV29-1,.,CSAKVGEQYF,TGCAGCGCCAAAGTGGGGGAGCAGTACTTC
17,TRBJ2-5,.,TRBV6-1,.,CASSEGAGGLESETQYF,TGTGCCAGCAGTGAAGGTGCCGGGGGATTAGAGTCAGAGACCCAGTACTTC
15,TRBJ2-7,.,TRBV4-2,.,CASSQQGPSSYEQYF,TGTGCCAGCAGCCAGCAGGGGCCGAGCTCCTACGAGCAGTACTTC
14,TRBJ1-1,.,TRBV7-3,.,CASSSGTEGNEAFF,TGTGCCAGCAGCTCCGGGACTGAGGGGAATGAAGCTTTCTTT
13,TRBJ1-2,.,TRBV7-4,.,CASSLAGDYGYTF,TGTGCCAGCAGCTTAGCGGGGGACTATGGCTACACCTTC
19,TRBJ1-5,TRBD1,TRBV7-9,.,CASSLRYPGQGAGNQPQHF,TGTGCCAGCAGCCTTAGGTACCCAGGACAGGGGGCCGGCAATCAGCCCCAGCATTTT
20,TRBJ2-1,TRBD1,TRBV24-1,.,CATSDSGQGLVSGYNNEQFF,TGTGCCACCAGTGATTCGGGACAGGGGTTGGTTAGCGGGTACAACAATGAGCAGTTCTTC